What follows describes a single T cell receptor beta chain. Its antigen remains unidentified. Within one base of it there is no much larger clone, and no base qualities were kept. The CDR3 runs 10 amino acids, cysteine and phenylalanine included. The sequence is cut down to CDR3 DNA, 30 bases in frame from base 1. The source of the sample is a study of blood T cell repertoires in COVID-19 (dated by TCRdb to about 2020). At the level of the whole study: The collaborator samples originated in the United States, Italy and Spain and spanned the acute and convalescent phases of COVID-19. The prospective study material was composed of cDNA or gDNA derived from T cells, B-cell-depleted T cells, or PBMCs. The dataset comprised deeply sampled blood TCRbeta repertoires from subjects exposed to, actively infected with, or recovered from COVID-19. The repertoires were released in a freely available public database meant as a resource for research on the immune response to SARS-CoV-2. Samples were obtained from the ongoing ImmuneRACE study (first 160 participants) and from approximately 1,200 subjects provided by 6 global collaborators. The sample metadata nearly always contained a de-identified subject ID, COVID-19 status, age in years and sex. Where HLA class I and class II types were available, the types were taken from metadata supplied by the sample provider, not from assay-based typing.

TCRbeta CDR3 regions were amplified from genomic DNA using the immunoSEQ Assay, a bias-controlled multiplex PCR. Per the source publication's procedure: The number of nucleated cells in each sample was estimated from the amplification of reference gene primers within the assay. Sequence reads were collapsed and filtered to measure the absolute abundance of every unique TCRbeta CDR3 rearrangement. For each sample, productive Simpson clonality was calculated by taking the square root of Simpson's diversity index across productive rearrangements. TCRdb holds this immuneACCESS table with in-frame rearrangements only. Some clones are missing; in checked studies, unresolved V genes explain under half, and the rest has no known cause. The V and J calls and clone size were taken over from that table, and D and trimming were inferred from the DNA. The sample profile shows some 100,000 clones; 80% to 90% of them were found once. The ten top clones hold less than 3% of the sample.

Overall results and qualifications from the work: The quantity of clinical and demographic metadata differed by source and by participant and was supplied without curation.

Participants in the prospective study were aged about 18 to 100 years, lived in 24 United States geographic areas, and enrolled through a virtual design. To assign participants to cohorts, the prospective study relied on clinical history that participants themselves reported in a screening survey and a study questionnaire. ImmuneRACE Cohort 3 recovered participants were defined by two consecutive negative NP/OP PCR tests, healthcare professional clearance, or symptom resolution. In the prospective study, whole blood, serum and a nasopharyngeal or oropharyngeal swab were collected from each participant by mobile phlebotomists. Participants in the prospective study had the option to provide additional blood draws and questionnaires over an approximately 2-month period. Prospective study blood samples were shipped either frozen or at room temperature before DNA extraction.

This receptor chain uses TRBV21-1 and TRBJ1-1. TRBV21-1 is listed as a pseudogene. The specimen was PBMCs or T cells enriched from blood (not recorded which). This TCR was sampled from a woman in her forties or fifties who had recovered from COVID-19. The CDR3 region: CASSTRWRFF. In nucleotide form, the sequence is TGTGCCAGCAGCACCCGTTGGAGGTTCTTT.